This entry lists 8 T cell receptor beta chains sequenced from one sample in a study of blood T cell repertoires in COVID-19. Produced via immunoSEQ multiplex PCR; TCRdb's table is partial and in-frame only. The table records tens of thousands of clones, about 91% of them present only once. Sequenced: peripheral blood. The receptors were gathered from a man between 65 and 79 years old with active or convalescent COVID-19.

For this clone: This same CDR3 is encoded by further DNA sequences in the sample. This chain uses TRBV29-1 with TRBJ1-2, with 7 bases matching TRBD1. Germline V lookup: CDR1 SQVTM, CDR2 ANQGSEA. This CDR3 has 11 amino acids. The J segment lost 3 bases and the V segment lost 7 bases, leaving 2 bases of the junction unmatched. DNA for the CDR3: TGCAGCGCAGGACAGGACTATGGCTACACCTTC. It specifies CSAGQDYGYTF. The full variable domain, rest sourced from reference TRBV29-1 and TRBJ1-2, is SAVISQKPSRDICQRGTSLTIQCQVDSQVTMMFWYRQQPGQSLTLIATANQGSEATYESGFVIDKFPISRPNLTFSTLTVSNMSPEDSSIYLCSAGQDYGYTFGSGTRLTVV.

V and J are TRBV28 and TRBJ2-1; 9 bases are shared with TRBD2. The germline CDR1 and CDR2 sequences are MDHEN and SYDVKM. V lost 4 bases and J lost 0; bases outside the gene matches: 4. CDR3 length equals 16 residues. The CDR3 here is CASSSSGASSYNEQFF. CDR3 DNA sequence: TGTGCCAGCAGTTCTAGCGGGGCTAGCTCCTACAATGAGCAGTTCTTC.

This sequence joins TRBV5-1 and TRBJ2-2, with 10 bases fitting TRBD2. Germline CDR1 and CDR2: SGHRS and YFSETQ. The CDR3 runs 17 residues. Unmatched junction bases numbered 4, after V lost 0 bases and J lost 2 bases. The CDR3 region is CASSLGLAGDNTGELFF. The CDR3 DNA reads as TGCGCCAGCAGCTTGGGGCTAGCGGGAGATAACACCGGGGAGCTGTTTTTT.

The chain joins TRBV7-2 to TRBJ2-1; 8 positions agree with TRBD2. The germline CDR1 and CDR2 sequences are SGHTA and FQGNSA. The CDR3 length is 15 residues. V trimming: 5 bases; J trimming: 7 bases; junction bases outside the gene matches: 10. DNA of the CDR3: TGTGCCAGCAGCCCAGGGCGGGGGGCGAATAATGAGCAGTTCTTC. It yields the protein CASSPGRGANNEQFF.

This clone was counted only a few times. The chain has TRBV28 and TRBJ1-4; 7 bases agree with TRBD1. Germline assignment: CDR1 MDHEN and CDR2 SYDVKM. CDR3 length: 17 residues. Germline trimming cut 1 base from V and 4 bases from J; bases unmatched to any gene: 9. CDR3 nucleotide sequence: TGTGCCAGCAGTTTATCCGGGCAGGGGGTGTATAATGAAAAACTGTTTTTT. It translates to CASSLSGQGVYNEKLFF.

V and J are TRBV19 and TRBJ1-5, with 9 bases fitting TRBD1. The CDR3 consists of 17 residues. V lost 0 bases, J lost 6 bases, and 9 bases stayed unmatched. CDR1 and CDR2 (germline): LNHDA, SQIVND (reference sequence). The CDR3 nucleotides are TGTGCCAGTAGTATAGATTGGGGACAGGGAGATTCTCAGCCCCAGCATTTT. Translation gives CASSIDWGQGDSQPQHF. Drawing the rest from reference TRBV19 and TRBJ1-5, the complete variable domain is DGGITQSPKYLFRKEGQNVTLSCEQNLNHDAMYWYRQDPGQGLRLIYYSQIVNDFQKGDIAEGYSVSREKKESFPLTVTSAQKNPTAFYLCASSIDWGQGDSQPQHFGDGTRLSIL.

In this sample, this clone turned up a few times. The chain couples TRBV7-6 to TRBJ1-3, with 10 bases identical to TRBD1. This CDR3 has 17 amino acids. V was pared by 2 bases and J by 3 bases, with 7 bases of the junction left unmatched. Germline V lookup: CDR1 SGHVS, CDR2 FNYEAQ. CDR3 bases: TGTGCCAGCAGCTTATCCGTCGGGACAGGGGATGGAAACACCATATATTTT. It yields the protein CASSLSVGTGDGNTIYF.

The chain is built from TRBV6-6 and TRBJ1-1; 8 positions agree with TRBD1. The trim removed 5 bases at V and 5 bases at J, leaving 13 bases unmatched. The CDR3 is 16 amino acids. The V gene's germline CDR1 is MNHNY and CDR2 SVGAGI (reference sequence). The CDR3: CASSRMGGQGRTEAFF. CDR3 DNA sequence: TGTGCCAGCAGTCGAATGGGAGGACAGGGTAGGACTGAAGCTTTCTTT.